Here is one T cell receptor (beta chain) with its context. This entry comes from a study of control samples from healthy donors and cancer patients. Data came from immunoSEQ multiplex PCR; TCRdb stores just in-frame clones and leaves some out. The table lists roughly 170,000 clones, around 93% of them singletons. This CDR3 region has 14 residues. V shed 1 base and J shed 4 bases, with 9 bases lying between them. Germline V gene sequence: CDR1 SGHTA, CDR2 FQGNSA. The rearrangement joins TRBV7-2 to TRBJ2-3; the D gene could be TRBD1 or TRBD2 (5 bases each). The clonotype was recovered from a woman aged 55 to 70 in good health. Sample: blood. In DNA form, the CDR3 reads TGTGCCAGCAGCTTAGGACTGGGACCAGATACGCAGTATTTT. This gives the protein CASSLGLGPDTQYF.